The 23 T cell receptor beta chains in this list originate from one sample, sequenced in a study of blood T cell repertoires in COVID-19. Clones were read by immunoSEQ multiplex PCR, and TCRdb kept only the in-frame ones, dropping some. The sample carries just over 300,000 clones, about nine tenths recorded once. What was sequenced was peripheral blood. All receptors derive from a woman between 25 and 40 years old with COVID-19, enrolled during active disease.

The V call is TRBV6-5, the J call TRBJ1-6; D is uncertain. The length of the CDR3 is 13 residues. Germline loops: CDR1 MNHEY, CDR2 SVGAGI. Trimming left V 5 bases short and J 8 bases short, with 10 bases between. The chain's CDR3 is CASSPRDYSPLHF. CDR3 sequence (DNA): TGTGCCAGCAGTCCCCGAGATTATTCACCCCTCCACTTT.

V usage is TRBV30 and J usage is TRBJ1-6; 9 bases align to TRBD1. Trimming removed 2 bases from V and 4 bases from J; junction bases left unmatched: 9. This CDR3 has 17 amino acids. The germline gives CDR1 GTSNPN, CDR2 SVGIG (reference sequence). The CDR3 sequence is CAWSPKGQGRYNSPLHF. The CDR3 coding sequence is TGTGCCTGGAGTCCCAAGGGACAGGGCCGGTATAATTCACCCCTCCACTTT.

V and J are TRBV7-9 and TRBJ2-5; possible D gene TRBD2, 6 bases. V lost 7 bases to trimming and J lost 6 bases, with 21 bases between them. Germline loops: CDR1 SEHNR, CDR2 FQNEAQ (reference sequence). CDR3 size: 15 residues. CDR3 nucleotides: TGTGCCAGCACCCTTGTCCCGTCGGGGAGGCAGACCCAGTACTTC. This sequence encodes CASTLVPSGRQTQYF.

The chain joins TRBV28 to TRBJ2-7, with a weak D call TRBD1 (6 bases). CDR1 and CDR2 from the germline V gene are MDHEN and SYDVKM. The CDR3 runs to 14 residues. V shed 6 bases and J shed 3 bases, with 15 bases lying between them. The CDR3 loop reads CASRGRGRGYEQYV. The CDR3 bases are TGTGCCAGCAGGGGGCGAGGCAGGGGCTACGAGCAGTACGTC.

In DNA form, the CDR3 reads TGTGCCAGCAGCCCCCCCTGCGACATCTATGGCTACACCTTC. Its protein product is CASSPPCDIYGYTF. The chain joins TRBV21-1 to TRBJ1-2; the DNA was not used to check the table's D call, TRBD1. TRBV21-1 is a pseudogene segment. The CDR3 has 14 amino acids.

This chain connects TRBV19 to TRBJ1-6; 8 positions match TRBD1. Germline V gene lookup returns CDR1 LNHDA and CDR2 SQIVND (reference sequence). With 4 bases clipped from V and 10 bases from J, the junction kept 12 bases outside the gene matches. The length of the CDR3 is 16 residues. This CDR3 reads CASSTDQDRDDSPLHF. In DNA, the CDR3 is TGTGCCAGTAGTACCGACCAGGACAGGGATGACTCACCCCTCCACTTT.

This sequence joins TRBV4-2 and TRBJ2-1, with D hard to call. Germline V lookup: CDR1 LGHNA, CDR2 YNFKEQ. Trimming left V 4 bases short and J 4 bases short, with 14 bases between. The CDR3 is 15 amino acids. The CDR3, as DNA: TGTGCCAGCAGCCCCAGGTCCCTTTTATACAATGAGCAGTTCTTC. It translates to CASSPRSLLYNEQFF.

The rearrangement uses TRBV29-1 and TRBJ2-3; the match to TRBD1 covers 7 bases. This CDR3 is built from 13 residues. Germline V lookup: CDR1 SQVTM, CDR2 ANQGSEA. V lost 7 bases, J lost 2 bases, and 6 bases stayed unmatched. The CDR3: CSARDSPTDTQYF. Written as DNA, the CDR3 is TGCAGCGCCCGGGACAGTCCCACAGATACGCAGTATTTT.

This chain uses TRBV3-1 (or the pseudogene TRBV3-2) with TRBJ1-5; no clear D gene. The V end lost 1 base, the J end lost 7 bases, and 8 bases lay between the germline ends. This CDR3 has 13 amino acids. The germline V gene encodes CDR1 LGHDT and CDR2 YNNKEL (reference sequence). The CDR3 protein is CASSQGDKQPQHF. In nucleotides, the CDR3 is TGTGCCAGCAGCCAAGGAGACAAACAGCCCCAGCATTTT.

The genes are TRBV4-1 and TRBJ1-4, with 10 bases matching TRBD1. V trimming: 4 bases; J trimming: 6 bases; junction bases outside the gene matches: 5. The germline V gene encodes CDR1 MGHRA and CDR2 YSYEKL. The CDR3 loop spans 15 amino acids. This CDR3 is CASSLHGQGDEKLFF. The CDR3 DNA reads TGCGCCAGCAGCCTCCACGGACAGGGGGATGAAAAACTGTTTTTT.

A few counts support this clone. This sequence joins TRBV6-4 and TRBJ2-1; 14 bases fit TRBD2. Germline V gene lookup returns CDR1 MRHNA and CDR2 SNTAGT. This CDR3 is built from 15 residues. After removal of 6 bases from V and 8 bases from J, the junction contained 6 bases not matched to a gene. The CDR3 reads CASRKTSGGGDEQFF. The CDR3 DNA sequence: TGTGCCAGCAGGAAGACTAGCGGGGGGGGCGATGAGCAGTTCTTC.

The genes are TRBV28 and TRBJ1-5, with 8 bases lining up with TRBD1. The J segment lost 3 bases and the V segment lost 5 bases, leaving 6 bases of the junction unmatched. The CDR3 has 15 amino acids. Per the germline V gene, CDR1 is MDHEN and CDR2 is SYDVKM. In DNA form, the CDR3 reads TGTGCCAGCAGTCCCAGGACAGGGCTCAATCAGCCCCAGCATTTT. This translates into CASSPRTGLNQPQHF. The complete variable domain, with remaining parts taken from reference TRBV28 and TRBJ1-5, reads DVKVTQSSRYLVKRTGEKVFLECVQDMDHENMFWYRQDPGLGLRLIYFSYDVKMKEKGDIPEGYSVSREKKERFSLILESASTNQTSMYLCASSPRTGLNQPQHFGDGTRLSIL.

The chain employs TRBV5-4 and TRBJ1-1, with a possible D match to TRBD1 (6 bases). The CDR3 length is 16 residues. V was clipped by 0 bases and J by 6 bases, with 18 bases between them. Germline V gives CDR1 SGHNT, CDR2 YYREEE (reference sequence). The CDR3 DNA sequence: TGTGCCAGCAGCTTGGAACCTGGGAGAGGGGGGGCTGAAGCTTTCTTT. It is translated as CASSLEPGRGGAEAFF.

This clone was seen only a few times. The rearrangement joins TRBV11-2 to TRBJ1-5; a weak D match, TRBD1 (6 bases). Trimming pared 4 bases from V and 6 bases from J, leaving 16 bases between. CDR1 is SGHAT and CDR2 is FQNNGV in the germline V gene. CDR3 size: 15 residues. In DNA form, the CDR3 reads TGTGCCAGCAGCTCCCTACAGGGAATCGGTCAGCCCCAGCATTTT. Protein: CASSSLQGIGQPQHF.

This chain connects TRBV3-1 (or the pseudogene TRBV3-2) to TRBJ2-7, with 8 bases matching TRBD1. Trimming took 5 bases from V and 0 from J; bases not matched to a gene: 9. The CDR3 loop spans 16 amino acids. Per germline, CDR1 LGHDT and CDR2 YNNKEL (reference sequence). Here the CDR3 DNA reads TGTGCCAGCAGCGCAACGGGACAGGCCCACTCCTACGAGCAGTACTTC. The encoded protein is CASSATGQAHSYEQYF.

V gene TRBV9 combines with J gene TRBJ2-5, with TRBD2 matching over 14 bases. CDR3 length: 16 residues. CDR1 and CDR2 (germline): SGDLS, YYNGEE. Trimming at V came to 2 bases and at J to 2 bases, leaving 2 bases not matched to a gene. The CDR3 nucleotides read TGTGCCAGCAGCGTGCGACTAGCGGGGGGGCAAGAGACCCAGTACTTC. It yields the protein CASSVRLAGGQETQYF. The entire variable domain, with the rest obtained from reference TRBV9 and TRBJ2-5, is as follows: DSGVTQTPKHLITATGQRVTLRCSPRSGDLSVYWYQQSLDQGLQFLIQYYNGEERAKGNILERFSAQQFPDLHSELNLSSLELGDSALYFCASSVRLAGGQETQYFGPGTRLLVL.

The chain combines TRBV5-1 with TRBJ1-1; D remains unclear. The germline V gene encodes CDR1 SGHRS and CDR2 YFSETQ. V shed 2 bases and J shed 9 bases, with 11 bases lying between them. The CDR3 length is 12 residues. This CDR3 reads CASSFDRGQAFF. The CDR3 coding sequence is TGCGCCAGCAGCTTCGATAGAGGGCAAGCTTTCTTT. The full variable domain, with the rest looked up from reference TRBV5-1 and TRBJ1-1, is KAGVTQTPRYLIKTRGQQVTLSCSPISGHRSVSWYQQTPGQGLQFLFEYFSETQRNKGNFPGRFSGRQFSNSRSEMNVSTLELGDSALYLCASSFDRGQAFFGQGTRLTVV.

V usage is TRBV13 and J usage is TRBJ2-5, with 9 bases lining up with TRBD1. V gave up 0 bases and J gave up 3 bases; unmatched junction bases: 11. The length of the CDR3 is 18 residues. CDR1 PRHDT and CDR2 FYEKMQ come from the germline V gene (reference sequence). CDR3 region: CASSLGSRGQGLKETQYF. DNA for the CDR3: TGTGCCAGCAGCTTAGGGTCGAGGGGACAGGGCTTGAAAGAGACCCAGTACTTC.

This clone was observed a few times. This rearrangement joins TRBV5-1 to TRBJ2-2; D gene unclear. The germline CDR1 and CDR2 sequences are SGHRS and YFSETQ. This CDR3 contains 15 residues. V lost 3 bases and J 3 bases, leaving 12 bases between the germline ends. DNA for the CDR3: TGCGCCAGCAGCTCTCATACAGATGACACCGGGGAGCTGTTTTTT. Translation: CASSSHTDDTGELFF.

The chain uses TRBV11-2 and TRBJ2-7; 9 nucleotides line up with TRBD1. The germline CDR1 and CDR2 sequences are SGHAT and FQNNGV. The CDR3 extends over 15 amino acids. The ends lost 1 base at V and 2 bases at J; junction bases unmatched: 3. The CDR3 here is CASSLGGQGTYEQYV. The CDR3 DNA is TGTGCCAGCAGCTTAGGGGGACAGGGAACCTACGAGCAGTACGTC.

The genes are TRBV6-5 and TRBJ2-7; possibly TRBD2 for D (6 bases). V lost 0 bases to trimming and J lost 3 bases, with 15 bases between them. This CDR3 comprises 16 residues. In germline, CDR1 is MNHEY, CDR2 SVGAGI. DNA of the CDR3: TGTGCCAGCAGTTACTCTTCATTTCGGGGGAGCTACGAGCAGTACTTC. This codes for CASSYSSFRGSYEQYF.

Only a few counts were recorded for this clone. This chain connects TRBV3-1 (or the pseudogene TRBV3-2) to TRBJ2-5; possible D gene TRBD1, 5 bases. Germline CDR1 is LGHDT and CDR2 is YNNKEL (reference sequence). The CDR3 covers 14 residues. V was cut by 1 base and J by 3 bases, with 9 bases left in between. In nucleotides, the CDR3 is TGTGCCAGCAGCCAAGGACAGACCAAAGAGACCCAGTACTTC. Protein sequence: CASSQGQTKETQYF.

This chain uses TRBV9 with TRBJ2-2; D uncertain. Germline V gene data show CDR1 as SGDLS and CDR2 as YYNGEE. Trimming removed 0 bases from V and 6 bases from J, with 6 bases in between. The CDR3 totals 13 residues. CDR3: CASSVVVAGELFF. The DNA of the CDR3 is TGTGCCAGCAGCGTAGTGGTAGCCGGGGAGCTGTTTTTT.